These 13 T cell receptor beta chains came from one sample sequenced in a study of blood T cell repertoires in COVID-19. The data were produced by immunoSEQ multiplex PCR, yet TCRdb's version contains in-frame clones alone and is incomplete. The table lists hundreds of thousands of clones, about 88% of them singletons. What was sequenced was peripheral blood. The source of these receptors is a middle-aged woman who had recovered from COVID-19.

The rearrangement links TRBV7-9 to TRBJ2-2; 9 bases match TRBD1. V lost 8 bases and J lost 4; bases outside the gene matches: 8. The CDR3 sequence is 15 residues long. Germline V CDR1 and CDR2: SEHNR, FQNEAQ (reference sequence). The CDR3 sequence: CASLSDRGSTGELFF. As DNA, the CDR3 is TGTGCCAGCCTCTCAGACAGGGGGAGCACCGGGGAGCTGTTTTTT.

The chain links TRBV5-1 to TRBJ2-3; 10 positions match TRBD2. The V segment lost 0 bases and the J segment 8 bases; nucleotides outside the gene matches: 12. The CDR3 is 17 amino acids. Germline CDR1 SGHRS, CDR2 YFSETQ. DNA of the CDR3: TGCGCCAGCAGCTTGGGGTATCTAGCGGGAGAGTCCGGTACGCAGTATTTT. Translating it yields CASSLGYLAGESGTQYF.

About this clone itself: Other DNA sequences in this sample translate to the same CDR3. The rearrangement links TRBV6-2 or TRBV6-3 to TRBJ1-5; 9 nucleotides line up with TRBD1. Trimming removed 0 bases from V and 4 bases from J; junction bases left unmatched: 1. CDR3 length: 15 residues. The germline gives CDR1 MNHEY, CDR2 SVGEGT. The CDR3 loop reads CASSYSGQGNQPQHF. In DNA form, the CDR3 reads TGTGCCAGCAGTTACTCGGGACAGGGAAATCAGCCCCAGCATTTT.

This chain connects TRBV19 to TRBJ1-5; 7 bases line up with TRBD1. Germline lookup yields CDR1 LNHDA and CDR2 SQIVND (reference sequence). The CDR3 consists of 14 residues. V shed 5 bases, J shed 3 bases, and the junction held 4 bases outside the gene matches. In DNA form, the CDR3 reads TGTGCCAGTAGTCGGGACAGCCTCAATCAGCCCCAGCATTTT. It codes for CASSRDSLNQPQHF.

The chain has TRBV15 and TRBJ1-2; TRBD1 agrees at 9 bases. Germline V gives CDR1 LNHNV, CDR2 YYDKDF (reference sequence). V lost 1 base, J lost 6 bases, and 0 bases stayed unmatched. The CDR3 extends over 13 amino acids. CDR3: CATSRGQGDGYTF. The CDR3 DNA sequence: TGTGCCACCAGCAGAGGACAGGGGGATGGCTACACCTTC.

This chain joins TRBV19 and TRBJ2-2; 8 bases agree with TRBD1. Germline-derived CDR1 and CDR2 are LNHDA and SQIVND (reference sequence). This CDR3 is built from 15 residues. Unmatched junction bases numbered 6, after V lost 4 bases and J lost 5 bases. The DNA of the CDR3 is TGTGCCAGTAGTACAGGGGGCTATTGGACCGGGGAGCTGTTTTTT. Translation: CASSTGGYWTGELFF.

The chain links TRBV5-1 to TRBJ2-2; 11 nucleotides match TRBD1. Germline CDR1 reads SGHRS; CDR2 reads YFSETQ. Trimming removed 4 bases from V and 5 bases from J; junction bases left unmatched: 4. The CDR3 extends over 15 amino acids. CDR3 DNA sequence: TGCGCCAGCAGCGTGGGACAGGGGGAGACCGGGGAGCTGTTTTTT. This gives the protein CASSVGQGETGELFF.

The chain joins TRBV7-5 to TRBJ2-3; TRBD1, the D gene given by the table, was not confirmed from the DNA. TRBV7-5 is listed as a pseudogene. This CDR3 is built from 15 residues. The CDR3 region is CARSTRGTGTDTQYF. Written as DNA, the CDR3 is TGTGCCAGAAGCACAAGGGGGACAGGCACAGATACGCAGTATTTT.

The chain combines TRBV7-2 with TRBJ2-2, with D possibly matching TRBD2 (7 bases). Trimming cost V 5 bases and J 4 bases, with 11 bases left between them. The CDR3 has 14 amino acids. Looked up from germline, CDR1 is SGHTA and CDR2 is FQGNSA. DNA of the CDR3: TGTGCCAGCAGCACCCGGGGGGCCACCGGGGAGCTGTTTTTT. Translation gives CASSTRGATGELFF.

The chain recombines TRBV28 with TRBJ2-7; 9 nucleotides align to TRBD1. Per the germline V gene, CDR1 is MDHEN and CDR2 is SYDVKM. The ends lost 3 bases at V and 3 bases at J; junction bases unmatched: 3. CDR3 length: 14 residues. The CDR3 DNA is TGTGCCAGCAGTTTTGAGGGACAGGGCTACGAGCAGTACTTC. Translating gives CASSFEGQGYEQYF.

The rearrangement uses TRBV19 and TRBJ2-5; 9 positions match TRBD1. V lost 2 bases to trimming and J lost 1 base; unmatched junction nucleotides: 8. The germline V gene has CDR1 LNHDA and CDR2 SQIVND (reference sequence). The CDR3 length is 17 residues. As DNA, the CDR3 is TGTGCCAGTAGTATAACCCCGACAGGGGGGATCCAAGAGACCCAGTACTTC. It yields the protein CASSITPTGGIQETQYF.

V is TRBV12-3 or TRBV12-4 and J is TRBJ1-2, with no clear D. Trimming stripped 8 bases from V and 2 bases from J, with 12 bases between. This CDR3 comprises 13 residues. As DNA, the CDR3 is TGTGCCAGCGGCGGCAGGAGGAACTATGGCTACACCTTC. It specifies CASGGRRNYGYTF.

The rearrangement links TRBV3-1 (or the pseudogene TRBV3-2) to TRBJ1-4, with 7 bases lining up with TRBD1. The germline gives CDR1 LGHDT, CDR2 YNNKEL (reference sequence). The CDR3 extends over 15 amino acids. Trimming removed 5 bases from V and 5 bases from J; junction bases left unmatched: 8. This chain's CDR3 is CASSTQTGRNEKLFF. CDR3 sequence (DNA): TGTGCCAGCAGCACTCAGACAGGGAGAAATGAAAAACTGTTTTTT.